These 5 T cell receptor beta chains were all obtained from the same sample, sequenced in a study of blood T cell repertoires in COVID-19. Sequencing used immunoSEQ multiplex PCR; TCRdb keeps in-frame clones, though not all of them. In the table there are around 200,000 clones, about four fifths of which are singletons. Source material: peripheral blood. The receptors here all came from a man aged 45-65 years with active or convalescent COVID-19.

The chain recombines TRBV5-6 with TRBJ2-7; 9 bases fit TRBD1. V lost 1 base to trimming and J lost 7 bases; unmatched junction nucleotides: 9. The CDR3 is made up of 15 amino acids. Germline V gene lookup returns CDR1 SGHDT and CDR2 YYEEEE. The CDR3 nucleotides read TGTGCCAGCAGCTTGATTTTACAGGGGGCCTGGGAGCAGTACTTC. The encoded protein is CASSLILQGAWEQYF.

In its sample, this clone was seen a few times. The J gene is TRBJ1-3, the V gene TRBV5-1; no clear D gene. This CDR3 contains 16 residues. Germline V lookup: CDR1 SGHRS, CDR2 YFSETQ. V was shortened by 0 bases and J by 0 bases, with 10 bases between the two germline ends. The CDR3, as DNA: TGCGCCAGCAGCTTGGGATTATCGAGCTCTGGAAACACCATATATTTT. Translation gives CASSLGLSSSGNTIYF.

The chain couples TRBV2 to TRBJ2-7, with 11 nucleotides matching TRBD1. Germline V gives CDR1 SNHLY, CDR2 FYNNEI. The V and J ends lost 7 bases and 9 bases, in that order; junction bases with no gene match: 11. CDR3 length equals 14 residues. Here the CDR3 DNA reads TGTGCCAGCAAGAAGGACAGGGGGCGGTTCGGGCAGTACTTC. Translating it yields CASKKDRGRFGQYF.

V is TRBV9 and J is TRBJ1-1; 8 bases are a match to TRBD1. CDR3 length: 15 residues. Losses at the gene ends were 4 bases for V and 5 bases for J; bases not matched to a gene: 10. Germline CDR1 and CDR2: SGDLS and YYNGEE. The DNA of the CDR3 is TGTGCCAGCAGCCCGCGGACAGGGATGGGGACTGAAGCTTTCTTT. Its translation: CASSPRTGMGTEAFF.

This rearrangement joins TRBV30 to TRBJ1-2; TRBD1 matches at 7 bases. Unmatched junction bases numbered 9, after V lost 5 bases and J lost 0 bases. This CDR3 comprises 15 residues. Germline CDR1 is GTSNPN and CDR2 is SVGIG (reference sequence). CDR3 sequence: CAWLGMGQSNYGYTF. CDR3 DNA: TGTGCCTGGTTAGGAATGGGACAGTCTAACTATGGCTACACCTTC.